The 15 T cell receptor beta chains below were found in one sample sequenced in a study of T-cell reconstitution after alpha-beta-depleted transplantation in children. Unique molecular identifiers were used to barcode this TCRbeta library. One entry per CDR3 protein results from TCRdb running MiXCR on the PCR reads. The table records 250,000 to 300,000 distinct CDR3 sequences, around 10% of them present only once. The material sequenced was PBMCs, taken before TCRalphabeta/CD19-depleted stem cell transplant. Receptors originate from a boy under two years old with acute myeloid leukemia, due to receive a stem cell transplant.

This clonotype was recorded many times. This sequence joins TRBV7-2 and TRBJ2-1, with TRBD2 matching 7 bases. V lost 1 base to trimming and J lost 4 bases; unmatched junction nucleotides: 7. Germline loops: CDR1 SGHTA, CDR2 FQGNSA. The CDR3 runs to 16 residues. As DNA, the CDR3 is TGTGCCAGCAGCTTAGTTCCAGGACTAGAGTACAATGAGCAGTTCTTC. The encoded protein is CASSLVPGLEYNEQFF.

This sequence joins TRBV27 and TRBJ2-2, with D tentatively TRBD1 or TRBD2 (6 bases each). Germline V CDR1 and CDR2: MNHEY, SMNVEV (reference sequence). The CDR3 has 16 amino acids. The germline V and J ends were trimmed by 7 bases and 1 base, with 16 bases remaining between them. The DNA of the CDR3 is TGTGCCAGCACTCCTAGGGGGGCGGTGAACACCGGGGAGCTGTTTTTT. Translation gives CASTPRGAVNTGELFF.

There are many counts of this clonotype. V usage is TRBV7-2 and J usage is TRBJ2-5, with D perhaps matching TRBD1 (5 bases). This CDR3 is 13 amino acids long. V shed 4 bases and J shed 1 base, with 7 bases lying between them. Germline-derived CDR1 and CDR2 are SGHTA and FQGNSA. Here the CDR3 DNA reads TGTGCCAGCAGCTCCAGGGTCCAAGAGACCCAGTACTTC. This sequence encodes CASSSRVQETQYF.

In its sample, this clonotype was seen many times. This chain uses TRBV28 with TRBJ2-5; no clear D gene. The CDR3 length is 13 residues. The germline V gene encodes CDR1 MDHEN and CDR2 SYDVKM. Trimming removed 6 bases from V and 1 base from J, with 9 bases in between. CDR3: CASSWNLQETQYF. Written as DNA, the CDR3 is TGTGCCAGCAGCTGGAACCTCCAAGAGACCCAGTACTTC.

This clonotype was found many times. The V gene is TRBV6-1, the J gene TRBJ2-7; TRBD1 matches 9 bases. Germline V gives CDR1 MNHNS, CDR2 SASEGT. This CDR3 spans 16 amino acids. The trim removed 7 bases at V and 4 bases at J, leaving 14 bases unmatched. CDR3 loop: CASTGQGKNRAYEQYF. CDR3 nucleotide sequence: TGTGCCAGCACAGGACAGGGGAAGAATCGGGCTTACGAGCAGTACTTC.

This clonotype has at least ten counts. The chain joins TRBV12-3 or TRBV12-4 to TRBJ1-1; TRBD1 matches at 8 bases. The V and J ends lost 6 bases and 4 bases, in that order; junction bases with no gene match: 7. The CDR3 extends over 14 amino acids. The CDR3 loop reads CASSLGQVGTEAFF. Here the CDR3 DNA reads TGTGCCAGCAGCCTGGGACAGGTCGGCACTGAAGCTTTCTTT.

There are many counts of this clonotype. This chain uses TRBV10-3 with TRBJ2-4, with 8 positions matching TRBD1. The V gene end was trimmed by 3 bases and the J gene end by 0 bases; junction bases not matched to a gene: 4. This CDR3 is built from 16 residues. Germline V gene sequence: CDR1 ENHRY, CDR2 SYGVKD. CDR3 coding DNA: TGTGCCATCAGTGAAAACAGGGGGTTAGCCAAAAACATTCAGTACTTC. This translates into CAISENRGLAKNIQYF.

This clonotype was observed many times. The chain carries TRBV20-1 and TRBJ2-3; TRBD2 agrees at 13 bases. The germline V gene has CDR1 DFQATT and CDR2 SNEGSKA (reference sequence). This CDR3 spans 17 amino acids. Germline trimming cut 3 bases from V and 2 bases from J; bases unmatched to any gene: 8. The CDR3 here is CSASLTSGGADTDTQYF. In DNA, the CDR3 is TGCAGTGCTAGCCTCACTAGCGGGGGGGCGGACACAGATACGCAGTATTTT.

This clonotype was recorded at least ten times. This chain joins TRBV5-1 and TRBJ1-5; 11 bases match TRBD1. The trim removed 5 bases at V and 6 bases at J, leaving 7 bases unmatched. This CDR3 region has 15 residues. The germline V gene encodes CDR1 SGHRS and CDR2 YFSETQ. CDR3 sequence: CASRPGQGVLQPQHF. The CDR3 region has the DNA TGCGCCAGCAGACCGGGACAGGGGGTCCTTCAGCCCCAGCATTTT.

The chain joins TRBV11-2 to TRBJ2-5; TRBD2 matches at 13 bases. The CDR3 consists of 15 residues. Germline trimming cut 6 bases from V and 5 bases from J; bases unmatched to any gene: 6. Per the germline V gene, CDR1 is SGHAT and CDR2 is FQNNGV. The chain's CDR3 is CASSTSGGAQETQYF. DNA for the CDR3: TGTGCCAGCAGTACTAGCGGGGGGGCCCAGGAGACCCAGTACTTC.

This clonotype was picked up many times. V and J are TRBV5-1 and TRBJ2-5; the D call may be TRBD1 or TRBD2 (5 bases each). With 3 bases removed from V and 7 bases from J, the gap between germline ends came to 16 bases. Looked up from germline, CDR1 is SGHRS and CDR2 is YFSETQ. This CDR3 spans 14 amino acids. As DNA, the CDR3 is TGCGCCAGCAGCTCCCGGGACCCCCACGGGACCCAGTACTTC. Its protein is CASSSRDPHGTQYF.

This clonotype occurred a few times. Written as DNA, the CDR3 is TGTGCCAGCAGTGAAAGAACCCGGAGTAGCACAGATACGCAGTATTTT. Its protein product is CASSERTRSSTDTQYF. The V and J genes are TRBV2 and TRBJ2-3, with no clear D. V was pared by 2 bases and J by 0 bases, with 12 bases between. Germline V CDR1 and CDR2: SNHLY, FYNNEI. The CDR3 has 16 residues.

This clonotype appeared many times. J is TRBJ1-1 and V is TRBV5-1; no reliable D call. The CDR3 is 17 amino acids. Germline CDR1 reads SGHRS; CDR2 reads YFSETQ. Trimming shortened V by 1 base and J by 0 bases, and 16 bases separated the two germline ends. In nucleotides, the CDR3 is TGCGCCAGCAGCTTGTCGGGGTCCAGGCGGATGAACACTGAAGCTTTCTTT. It is translated as CASSLSGSRRMNTEAFF.

This clonotype turned up a few times. The chain is built from TRBV12-5 and TRBJ2-1; 9 bases fit TRBD1. CDR3 length: 16 amino acids. Germline-derived CDR1 and CDR2 are LGHNT and FRNRAP. The J segment lost 6 bases and the V segment lost 0 bases, leaving 6 bases of the junction unmatched. The CDR3 sequence is CASGLVLGTGSNEQFF. The CDR3 nucleotides read TGTGCTAGTGGTTTGGTACTAGGGACAGGGTCCAATGAGCAGTTCTTC.

The CDR3 nucleotides read TGTGCCACCAGTGATTCGGGGGGGGCTCACACAGATACGCAGTATTTT. Translated, it gives CATSDSGGAHTDTQYF. The chain links TRBV24-1 to TRBJ2-3, with TRBD2 matching 8 bases. CDR1 is KGHDR and CDR2 is SFDVKD in the germline V gene. V gave up 2 bases and J gave up 2 bases; unmatched junction bases: 5. The CDR3 consists of 16 residues.